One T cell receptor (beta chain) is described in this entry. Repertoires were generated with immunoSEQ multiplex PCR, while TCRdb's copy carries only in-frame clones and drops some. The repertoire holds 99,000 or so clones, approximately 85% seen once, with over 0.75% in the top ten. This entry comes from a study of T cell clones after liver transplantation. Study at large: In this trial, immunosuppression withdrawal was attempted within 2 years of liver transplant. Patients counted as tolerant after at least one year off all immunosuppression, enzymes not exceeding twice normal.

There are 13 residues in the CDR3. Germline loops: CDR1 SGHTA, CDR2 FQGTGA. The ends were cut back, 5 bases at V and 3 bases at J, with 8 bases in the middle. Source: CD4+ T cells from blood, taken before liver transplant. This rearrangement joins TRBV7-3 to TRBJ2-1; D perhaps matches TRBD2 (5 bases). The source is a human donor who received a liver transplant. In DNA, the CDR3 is TGTGCCAGCAGCCCCCGGGACTACAATGAGCAGTTCTTC. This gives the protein CASSPRDYNEQFF.